These 3 T cell receptor beta chains came from one sample sequenced in a study of shared clonotypes between healthy human individuals. Terminally differentiated effector memory CD45RA+ cells were excluded from the naive CD8 cells, which were CD45RO-negative and positively selected for CCR7. Generated by immunoSEQ multiplex PCR, the TCRdb table keeps only in-frame clones and is missing some. Among nearly 2 million clones listed, approximately 94% were seen once. Material for sequencing was naive CD8+ T cells sorted from blood. These receptors were taken from a young man in good health.

This clone was seen just once. The chain uses TRBV27 and TRBJ2-2; D might be TRBD2 (5 bases). The CDR3 is 13 amino acids. Germline V gene sequence: CDR1 MNHEY, CDR2 SMNVEV (reference sequence). Trimming pared 5 bases from V and 2 bases from J, leaving 6 bases between. The CDR3 protein is CASSEGNTGELFF. CDR3 sequence (DNA): TGTGCCAGCAGTGAGGGTAACACCGGGGAGCTGTTTTTT.

The chain recombines TRBV7-6 with TRBJ1-2; the D gene is possibly TRBD1 (6 bases). Trimming took off 5 bases at V and 10 bases at J, with 14 bases between the two ends. This CDR3 is built from 12 residues. Germline V gene lookup returns CDR1 SGHVS and CDR2 FNYEAQ. The CDR3 nucleotides are TGTGCCAGCAGCCCCAACAGGGTCGACTACACCTTC. This translates into CASSPNRVDYTF.

The chain employs TRBV4-1 and TRBJ1-2; the D gene is possibly TRBD1 (5 bases). The V gene's germline CDR1 is MGHRA and CDR2 YSYEKL. Trimming left V 3 bases short and J 2 bases short, with 16 bases between. This CDR3 region has 16 residues. The CDR3: CASSQDVGTENYGYTF. The CDR3 nucleotides read TGCGCCAGCAGCCAGGATGTGGGGACCGAGAACTATGGCTACACCTTC.